These 26 T cell receptor beta chains were sequenced from one sample in a study of blood T cell repertoires in COVID-19. The data were produced by immunoSEQ multiplex PCR, yet TCRdb's version contains in-frame clones alone and is incomplete. The sample holds about 200,000 clones, around nine tenths seen once. The sample was peripheral blood. These receptors were collected from a man aged 50-59 years with COVID-19, enrolled during active disease.

This clone was observed a handful of times. The sample carries other DNA sequences with the same CDR3. The chain couples TRBV19 to TRBJ2-3; D is possibly TRBD1 (6 bases). V was pared by 3 bases and J by 6 bases, with 7 bases between. The CDR3 loop spans 12 amino acids. Germline V lookup: CDR1 LNHDA, CDR2 SQIVND (reference sequence). The CDR3 bases are TGTGCCAGTAGTATCACAGGGGATACGCAGTATTTT. This sequence encodes CASSITGDTQYF.

The DNA of the CDR3 is TGTGCCAGCTCACCACCCGGTGGACAGGGAAACTACGAGCAGTACTTC. This codes for CASSPPGGQGNYEQYF. The J gene is TRBJ2-7, the V gene TRBV18; 8 bases are a match to TRBD1. J was trimmed by 3 bases and V by 0 bases; bases with no gene match: 7. The CDR3 contains 16 residues. Germline loops: CDR1 KGHSH, CDR2 LQKENI. Together with reference TRBV18 and TRBJ2-7, the CDR3 gives the full variable domain: NAGVMQNPRHLVRRRGQEARLRCSPMKGHSHVYWYRQLPEEGLKFMVYLQKENIIDESGMPKERFSAEFPKEGPSILRIQQVVRGDSAAYFCASSPPGGQGNYEQYFGPGTRLTVT.

The J gene is TRBJ1-3, the V gene TRBV9, with 9 bases lining up with TRBD1. The CDR3 spans 18 residues. Germline V lookup: CDR1 SGDLS, CDR2 YYNGEE. V was pared by 0 bases and J by 2 bases, with 9 bases of the junction left unmatched. The CDR3 loop reads CASSVDGQGLWTGNTIYF. The CDR3 DNA sequence: TGTGCCAGCAGCGTAGACGGACAGGGGCTTTGGACTGGAAACACCATATATTTT.

The J gene is TRBJ2-3, the V gene TRBV29-1; D is possibly TRBD2 (5 bases). V was shortened by 6 bases and J by 0 bases, with 7 bases between the two germline ends. The V gene's germline CDR1 is SQVTM and CDR2 ANQGSEA. The CDR3 extends over 12 amino acids. The CDR3 reads CSVGLSTDTQYF. The CDR3 DNA reads TGCAGCGTAGGACTGAGCACAGATACGCAGTATTTT.

This clone was seen only a few times. This sequence joins TRBV19 and TRBJ1-1; weak D call: TRBD1 (5 bases). The CDR3 runs 14 residues. Germline V CDR1 and CDR2: LNHDA, SQIVND (reference sequence). V was cut by 0 bases and J by 1 base, with 6 bases left in between. The chain's CDR3 is CASSIEGPNTEAFF. DNA for the CDR3: TGTGCCAGTAGTATAGAGGGGCCGAACACTGAAGCTTTCTTT.

The V and J genes are TRBV19 and TRBJ1-5; 10 bases align to TRBD1. Trimming cost V 8 bases and J 2 bases; bases outside gene matches: 3. CDR1 is LNHDA and CDR2 is SQIVND in the germline V gene (reference sequence). The CDR3 extends over 14 amino acids. In DNA, the CDR3 is TGTGCCAGTGCCGGGACAGGGGGCAATCAGCCCCAGCATTTT. Its translation is CASAGTGGNQPQHF.

The count of this clone is one. This sequence joins TRBV5-1 and TRBJ1-2, with TRBD1 identical over 7 bases. This CDR3 region has 14 residues. Per germline, CDR1 SGHRS and CDR2 YFSETQ. With V trimmed by 5 bases and J by 7 bases, 11 bases remained unmatched. The CDR3 loop reads CASSAEGASRGYTF. CDR3 DNA: TGCGCCAGCAGTGCTGAGGGGGCCTCTCGTGGCTACACCTTC.

This clone has just one count. This chain joins TRBV1 and TRBJ1-3. TRBV1 corresponds to a pseudogene. The CDR3 is 15 amino acids. Here the CDR3 DNA reads TGCACCAGCAGTCGCGGATCCAACTCTGGAAACACCATATATTTT. Amino acid sequence: CTSSRGSNSGNTIYF.

The rearrangement joins TRBV13 to TRBJ1-2; perhaps TRBD1 as D (6 bases). V gave up 3 bases and J gave up 8 bases, with 16 bases separating them. Germline assignment: CDR1 PRHDT and CDR2 FYEKMQ (reference sequence). The CDR3 is made up of 14 amino acids. The CDR3 DNA follows: TGTGCCAGCAGCTTTGGGGGCGCTGGTGGAGGCTACACCTTC. This sequence encodes CASSFGGAGGGYTF.

The gene calls are TRBV2 and TRBJ2-6; D call uncertain. The CDR3 sequence is 12 residues long. Germline CDR1 is SNHLY and CDR2 is FYNNEI. Between the trimmed V and J ends, which lost 6 bases and 4 bases, there was a span of 4 bases. CDR3 sequence: CASSRGANVLTF. CDR3 DNA sequence: TGTGCCAGCAGCAGAGGGGCCAACGTCCTGACTTTC.

The chain couples TRBV7-3 to TRBJ1-2; 9 bases are a match to TRBD1. Germline CDR1 reads SGHTA; CDR2 reads FQGTGA. This CDR3 is built from 15 residues. Trimming took 5 bases from V and 3 from J; bases not matched to a gene: 7. CDR3 DNA sequence: TGTGCCAGCAGCCCAGGACAGGGGTCGCACTATGGCTACACCTTC. Protein product: CASSPGQGSHYGYTF.

This clone was counted only a few times. The chain carries TRBV10-1 and TRBJ1-4; a weak D match, TRBD1 (6 bases). The CDR3 spans 15 residues. CDR1 and CDR2 from the germline V gene are WNHNN and SYGVQD (reference sequence). V was cut by 5 bases and J by 0 bases, with 10 bases left in between. The DNA of the CDR3 is TGCGCCAGCAGTACAGGGCCTGCAACTAATGAAAAACTGTTTTTT. It yields the protein CASSTGPATNEKLFF.

The chain combines TRBV27 with TRBJ2-7, with 8 bases aligning to TRBD1. With V trimmed by 5 bases and J by 0 bases, 6 bases remained unmatched. The CDR3 consists of 15 residues. In germline, CDR1 is MNHEY, CDR2 SMNVEV (reference sequence). The CDR3: CASSVTGTGSYEQYF. The CDR3, as DNA: TGTGCCAGCAGTGTAACCGGGACAGGCTCCTACGAGCAGTACTTC.

The rearrangement links TRBV19 to TRBJ1-4; possibly TRBD1 for D (5 bases). The CDR3 is 14 amino acids. Germline V gives CDR1 LNHDA, CDR2 SQIVND (reference sequence). The germline V and J ends were trimmed by 3 bases and 8 bases, with 13 bases remaining between them. The CDR3 DNA is TGTGCCAGTAGTATGGTGACAGTAGGGGAAAAACTGTTTTTT. It encodes CASSMVTVGEKLFF.

The V call is TRBV6-1, the J call TRBJ2-7; 11 positions match TRBD2. CDR1 and CDR2 from the germline V gene are MNHNS and SASEGT. V lost 4 bases and J lost 1; bases outside the gene matches: 12. The CDR3 contains 18 residues. This chain's CDR3 is CASSVASGRFTLSYEQYF. CDR3 nucleotides: TGTGCCAGCAGTGTAGCTAGCGGGAGGTTTACCCTATCCTACGAGCAGTACTTC.

The genes are TRBV7-9 and TRBJ2-2, with 8 positions matching TRBD1. The CDR3 extends over 16 amino acids. CDR1 is SEHNR, CDR2 FQNEAQ, per germline (reference sequence). The J segment lost 3 bases and the V segment lost 6 bases, leaving 9 bases of the junction unmatched. DNA of the CDR3: TGTGCCAGCAGTCCAAGCGGACAGGGTGACACCGGGGAGCTGTTTTTT. Its protein product is CASSPSGQGDTGELFF.

V gene TRBV19 combines with J gene TRBJ1-2; 7 bases align to TRBD1. J was trimmed by 6 bases and V by 9 bases; bases with no gene match: 13. Germline CDR1 LNHDA, CDR2 SQIVND (reference sequence). The CDR3 loop spans 14 amino acids. CDR3 region: CASRRGQPADGYTF. Written as DNA, the CDR3 is TGTGCCAGCCGCAGGGGACAGCCAGCCGATGGCTACACCTTC.

The chain carries TRBV6-1 and TRBJ1-1; 8 positions match TRBD1. The CDR3 spans 17 residues. Germline V lookup: CDR1 MNHNS, CDR2 SASEGT. Losses at the gene ends were 2 bases for V and 1 base for J; bases not matched to a gene: 9. The CDR3 DNA reads TGTGCCAGCAGTGAAAGCCGGACAGGGTGGGGGAACACTGAAGCTTTCTTT. It specifies CASSESRTGWGNTEAFF.

J is TRBJ1-5 and V is TRBV10-3; D may be TRBD1 (6 bases). The germline V and J ends were trimmed by 2 bases and 2 bases, with 10 bases remaining between them. The germline CDR1 and CDR2 sequences are ENHRY and SYGVKD. The length of the CDR3 is 15 residues. Here the CDR3 DNA reads TGTGCCATCAGTGAGCCACAGGGAGGCAATCAGCCCCAGCATTTT. Translating gives CAISEPQGGNQPQHF.

The genes are TRBV2 and TRBJ2-1; the match to TRBD2 covers 12 bases. V was clipped by 4 bases and J by 7 bases; unmatched bases: 11. The CDR3 is made up of 17 amino acids. CDR1 is SNHLY, CDR2 FYNNEI, per germline. This chain's CDR3 is CASSGDTTSGRVNEQFF. The CDR3 nucleotides are TGTGCCAGCAGTGGGGATACGACTAGCGGGAGAGTTAATGAGCAGTTCTTC.

The chain is built from TRBV7-9 and TRBJ1-2; 10 bases match TRBD1. This CDR3 contains 14 residues. The junction had 5 bases not matched to a gene; V was cut back by 5 bases and J by 5 bases. CDR1 is SEHNR and CDR2 is FQNEAQ in the germline V gene (reference sequence). This CDR3 reads CASSPRDRGYGYTF. The DNA of the CDR3 is TGTGCCAGCAGCCCCAGGGACAGGGGTTATGGCTACACCTTC.

This clone showed up just once. V usage is TRBV10-3 and J usage is TRBJ2-5; TRBD2 aligns across 10 bases. J lost 5 bases, V lost 7 bases, and 4 bases had no gene match. Germline V gene sequence: CDR1 ENHRY, CDR2 SYGVKD. There are 13 residues in the CDR3. The CDR3 bases are TGTGCCATCACCCCAGCGGGAGGGGAGACCCAGTACTTC. This gives the protein CAITPAGGETQYF.

The chain is built from TRBV5-4 and TRBJ2-5; 8 bases line up with TRBD2. J was trimmed by 7 bases and V by 4 bases; bases with no gene match: 12. Germline-derived CDR1 and CDR2 are SGHNT and YYREEE (reference sequence). The CDR3 runs to 15 residues. CDR3 DNA: TGTGCCAGCAGCCCGGTAGCGGGAACGGAGGGGACCCAGTACTTC. Encoded protein: CASSPVAGTEGTQYF.

This clone was seen once. The chain recombines TRBV10-1 with TRBJ1-1, with D maybe TRBD1 (6 bases). The CDR3 loop spans 14 amino acids. Germline V gene lookup returns CDR1 WNHNN and CDR2 SYGVQD (reference sequence). The ends were cut back, 2 bases at V and 0 bases at J, with 7 bases in the middle. CDR3 amino acids: CASSETGLNTEAFF. CDR3 nucleotide sequence: TGCGCCAGCAGTGAGACAGGGTTGAACACTGAAGCTTTCTTT.

The chain links TRBV18 to TRBJ2-5; D possibly corresponds to TRBD2 (5 bases). The CDR3 loop spans 14 amino acids. Germline CDR1 reads KGHSH; CDR2 reads LQKENI. Deletions cut 2 bases from V and 2 bases from J, with 9 bases between. The CDR3 DNA reads as TGTGCCAGCTCACCATTACGGGGTCAAGAGACCCAGTACTTC. It yields the protein CASSPLRGQETQYF.

The chain employs TRBV6-2 or TRBV6-3 and TRBJ2-1; 8 bases agree with TRBD1. V was clipped by 2 bases and J by 8 bases; unmatched bases: 8. CDR1 and CDR2 (germline): MNHEY, SVGEGT. The CDR3 runs to 15 residues. The CDR3 sequence is CASSYGAGGLYEQFF. Written as DNA, the CDR3 is TGTGCCAGCAGTTACGGGGCAGGGGGCTTGTATGAGCAGTTCTTC.